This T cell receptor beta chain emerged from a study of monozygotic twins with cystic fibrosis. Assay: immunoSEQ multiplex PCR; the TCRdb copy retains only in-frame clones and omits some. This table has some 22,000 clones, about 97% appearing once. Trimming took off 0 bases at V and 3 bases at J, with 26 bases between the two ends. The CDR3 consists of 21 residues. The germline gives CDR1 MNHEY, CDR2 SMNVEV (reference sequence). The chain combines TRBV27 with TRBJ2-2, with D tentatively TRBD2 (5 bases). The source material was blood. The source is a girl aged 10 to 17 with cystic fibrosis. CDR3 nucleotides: TGTGCCAGCAGTTTATCGAATCCTTCTGGAGTACTAGGTTTCTACACCGGGGAGCTGTTTTTT. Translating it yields CASSLSNPSGVLGFYTGELFF.